These 18 T cell receptor beta chains came from one sample sequenced in a study of graft-versus-host responses after intestinal transplantation. TCRdb's copy holds only in-frame clones and misses some; the assay was immunoSEQ multiplex PCR. The table has about 12,000 clones, around three quarters seen once. Intraepithelial and lamina propria lymphocytes were released after the graft tissue was processed. Sequenced material: ileum tissue, taken 142 days after intestinal transplantation. The receptors here all came from a human patient who received an intestinal transplant, so some T cells may come from the graft donor.

This clone was counted once. The sample carries other DNA sequences with the same CDR3. This chain uses TRBV14 with TRBJ1-1; D perhaps matches TRBD1 (5 bases). The germline V and J ends were trimmed by 4 bases and 1 base, with 10 bases remaining between them. Germline V gene data show CDR1 as SGHDN and CDR2 as FVKESK. This CDR3 contains 14 residues. CDR3 DNA sequence: TGTGCCAGCAGCCTTCCCGGACAGAACACTGAAGCTTTCTTT. Its translation: CASSLPGQNTEAFF.

The J gene is TRBJ1-2, the V gene TRBV6-6, with TRBD1 identical over 7 bases. This CDR3 has 13 amino acids. Germline lookup yields CDR1 MNHNY and CDR2 SVGAGI (reference sequence). Trimming took 4 bases from V and 1 from J; bases not matched to a gene: 0. CDR3: CASSWDSNYGYTF. Here the CDR3 DNA reads TGTGCCAGCAGTTGGGACAGTAACTATGGCTACACCTTC.

This chain connects TRBV28 to TRBJ2-7; D remains ambiguous. Trimming stripped 3 bases from V and 2 bases from J, with 11 bases between. The CDR3 is made up of 14 amino acids. The germline V gene encodes CDR1 MDHEN and CDR2 SYDVKM. This chain's CDR3 is CASSLGSNTYEQYF. In DNA, the CDR3 is TGTGCCAGCAGTTTGGGCAGTAACACCTACGAGCAGTACTTC.

The chain joins TRBV21-1 to TRBJ2-1; no DNA check was done on the table's D call, TRBD2. TRBV21-1 is a pseudogene segment. The CDR3 is made up of 18 amino acids. The CDR3 DNA reads as TGTGCCAGCAGCAAAAGCCTTAGCGGGAGGAAGACCTACAATGAGCAGTTCTTC. It codes for CASSKSLSGRKTYNEQFF.

The chain carries TRBV5-4 and TRBJ2-3; D uncertain. Germline V gene sequence: CDR1 SGHNT, CDR2 YYREEE (reference sequence). The CDR3 covers 15 residues. Trimming took 0 bases from V and 1 from J, leaving 9 bases between them. The CDR3 here is CASSLEPLGTDTQYF. Here the CDR3 DNA reads TGTGCCAGCAGCTTGGAGCCCCTGGGCACAGATACGCAGTATTTT. The whole variable domain, filled in from reference TRBV5-4 and TRBJ2-3, reads ETGVTQSPTHLIKTRGQQVTLRCSSQSGHNTVSWYQQALGQGPQFIFQYYREEENGRGNFPPRFSGLQFPNYSSELNVNALELDDSALYLCASSLEPLGTDTQYFGPGTRLTVL.

This clone occurred a few times. The rearrangement joins TRBV29-1 to TRBJ2-3; a weak D match, TRBD2 (6 bases). Germline values: CDR1 SQVTM, CDR2 ANQGSEA. Trimming shortened V by 1 base and J by 2 bases, and 10 bases separated the two germline ends. The CDR3 loop spans 14 amino acids. The CDR3: CSVEGGKFTDTQYF. DNA for the CDR3: TGCAGCGTTGAAGGCGGGAAGTTCACAGATACGCAGTATTTT.

The rearrangement uses TRBV7-8 and TRBJ2-1; 7 nucleotides line up with TRBD2. CDR1 is SGHVS and CDR2 is FQNEAQ in the germline V gene. This CDR3 is 17 amino acids long. J lost 8 bases, V lost 1 base, and 14 bases had no gene match. The DNA of the CDR3 is TGTGCCAGCAGCTTAGGTTGGGGCGGGAGTTGGGGATATGAGCAGTTCTTC. The encoded protein is CASSLGWGGSWGYEQFF.

The chain links TRBV7-9 to TRBJ2-7; 14 bases align to TRBD2. CDR1 SEHNR and CDR2 FQNEAQ come from the germline V gene (reference sequence). The length of the CDR3 is 16 residues. The V segment lost 1 base and the J segment 5 bases; nucleotides outside the gene matches: 4. DNA of the CDR3: TGTGCCAGCAGCTTAGGACTAGCGGGAGGGGACGACGAGCAGTACTTC. Translation gives CASSLGLAGGDDEQYF.

The V call is TRBV7-9, the J call TRBJ1-2; D may be TRBD1 (6 bases). Germline assignment: CDR1 SEHNR and CDR2 FQNEAQ (reference sequence). The CDR3 contains 15 residues. Trimming took off 3 bases at V and 3 bases at J, with 14 bases between the two ends. In DNA form, the CDR3 reads TGTGCCAGCAGCTTTGGGGGCAGCCTGTACTATGGCTACACCTTC. It codes for CASSFGGSLYYGYTF. Full variable domain (remainder filled in from reference TRBV7-9 and TRBJ1-2): DTGVSQNPRHKITKRGQNVTFRCDPISEHNRLYWYRQTLGQGPEFLTYFQNEAQLEKSRLLSDRFSAERPKGSFSTLEIQRTEQGDSAMYLCASSFGGSLYYGYTFGSGTRLTVV.

The chain uses TRBV6-5 and TRBJ2-1; 12 bases line up with TRBD2. The CDR3 spans 15 residues. Germline V CDR1 and CDR2: MNHEY, SVGAGI. The ends lost 8 bases at V and 4 bases at J; junction bases unmatched: 6. The CDR3 region is CASSSGGVPYNEQFF. In nucleotides, the CDR3 is TGTGCCAGCTCTAGCGGGGGGGTCCCATACAATGAGCAGTTCTTC.

The gene calls are TRBV16 and TRBJ1-1, with TRBD1 matching 10 bases. The CDR3 contains 16 residues. CDR1 KGHSY and CDR2 FQNENV come from the germline V gene. J was trimmed by 0 bases and V by 5 bases; bases with no gene match: 6. CDR3 sequence (DNA): TGTGCCAGCAGCGGACAGGGGGGTCCCGTGAACACTGAAGCTTTCTTT. Translation: CASSGQGGPVNTEAFF.

This chain links TRBV4-1 with TRBJ1-1, with a weak D call TRBD1 (5 bases). Trimming took off 0 bases at V and 0 bases at J, with 11 bases between the two ends. CDR1 and CDR2 from the germline V gene are MGHRA and YSYEKL. The CDR3 is made up of 16 amino acids. CDR3 amino acids: CASSQDKGAMNTEAFF. CDR3 nucleotides: TGCGCCAGCAGCCAAGATAAAGGGGCGATGAACACTGAAGCTTTCTTT.

The chain couples TRBV4-1 to TRBJ1-5, with unresolved D. Germline CDR1 is MGHRA and CDR2 is YSYEKL. The CDR3 extends over 14 amino acids. Trimming removed 1 base at V and 2 bases at J, with 6 bases between. As DNA, the CDR3 is TGCGCCAGCAGCCAAGGCAGCGGCAATCAGCCCCAGCATTTT. It specifies CASSQGSGNQPQHF.

With respect to this clone: The junction does not match germline at one end; this may be a read error. The V call is TRBV2, the J call TRBJ2-7, with no clear D. Per germline, CDR1 SNHLY and CDR2 FYNNEI. This CDR3 is built from 17 residues. The CDR3 sequence is CASSEATSRKNSYEQYF. DNA of the CDR3: TGTGCCAGCAGCGAAGCCACGAGCAGGAAAAATTCCTACGAGCAGTACTTC.

This sequence joins TRBV7-2 and TRBJ2-5; no firm D call. The CDR3 spans 14 residues. The V end lost 5 bases, the J end lost 1 base, and 11 bases lay between the germline ends. Germline CDR1 reads SGHTA; CDR2 reads FQGNSA. The CDR3 DNA follows: TGTGCCAGCAGCCCCCAGCGAGTCCAAGAGACCCAGTACTTC. It codes for CASSPQRVQETQYF.

The chain is built from TRBV6-1 and TRBJ2-1, with TRBD2 identical over 8 bases. CDR1 MNHNS and CDR2 SASEGT come from the germline V gene. The CDR3 length is 15 residues. The V gene end was trimmed by 1 base and the J gene end by 2 bases; junction bases not matched to a gene: 1. This CDR3 reads CASSEDGGAYNEQFF. The CDR3 DNA sequence: TGTGCCAGCAGTGAAGACGGGGGGGCCTACAATGAGCAGTTCTTC.

The chain employs TRBV5-4 and TRBJ2-3; TRBD1 matches 11 bases. There are 17 residues in the CDR3. Trimming removed 2 bases from V and 2 bases from J; junction bases left unmatched: 7. Germline assignment: CDR1 SGHNT and CDR2 YYREEE (reference sequence). CDR3 DNA sequence: TGTGCCAGCAGCTTCCCCGGGACAGGGGGGCCCACAGATACGCAGTATTTT. Protein product: CASSFPGTGGPTDTQYF.

In this sample, this clone is medium-sized. The chain joins TRBV28 to TRBJ2-7, with 7 bases lining up with TRBD1. V lost 5 bases, J lost 5 bases, and 9 bases stayed unmatched. Germline lookup yields CDR1 MDHEN and CDR2 SYDVKM. CDR3 length: 14 amino acids. DNA of the CDR3: TGTGCCAGCAGTCCTCGACAGGGATACAACGAGCAGTACTTC. This codes for CASSPRQGYNEQYF.